This T cell receptor beta chain was sequenced during a study of identical twins. J lost 6 bases, V lost 0 bases, and 6 bases had no gene match. Germline V gene data show CDR1 as SGHRS and CDR2 as YFSETQ. The CDR3 spans 15 residues. This clonotype was observed a few times. In TCRdb, the 5' RACE reads were re-called with MiXCR into one record per CDR3 protein. In the table there are approximately 1.8 million distinct CDR3 sequences, roughly a third of which are singletons. The rearrangement uses TRBV5-1 and TRBJ2-4; 7 bases map to TRBD1. The TCR sequence derives from a newborn girl in good health. The sequencing sample was made of cord blood. CDR3 nucleotides: TGCGCCAGCAGCTTGGTTCCGACAGGGACAAACATTCAGTACTTC. Protein product: CASSLVPTGTNIQYF.